Listed below are T cell receptor beta chains from one sample, sequenced in a study of response to subunit inactivated influenza vaccine. TCRdb analysed the RT-PCR reads with MiXCR anew, one entry per CDR3 protein. The data show about 830,000 distinct CDR3 sequences, with about a fifth seen just once and 9.5% to 13% held by the top ten. This material consisted of PBMCs from blood, taken 4 to 6 days after vaccination. The receptors come from a man between 50 and 59 years old who received an inactivated influenza vaccine. CDR3s include the opening cysteine and the closing phenylalanine or tryptophan. Fields, in order: J gene, clone size, V gene, D gene, CDR3 DNA, CDR3 protein. D genes are given only for firm matches. Clone size is given for some rows only: seen once, a few or many times, or a class if the clone is expanded.

j_call: TRBJ2-5
clone_size: NA
v_call: TRBV28
d_call: TRBD2
cdr3_nt: TGTGCCAGCACCCCTTCGGGGGGGCTGGTAGAGACCCAGTACTTC
cdr3_aa: CASTPSGGLVETQYF

j_call: TRBJ2-7
clone_size: many
v_call: TRBV27
d_call: TRBD2
cdr3_nt: TGTGCCAGCAGTTCCACAGGACTAGCGGGAGTCGACGAGCAGTACTTC
cdr3_aa: CASSSTGLAGVDEQYF

j_call: TRBJ2-7
clone_size: many
v_call: TRBV4-3
d_call: NA
cdr3_nt: TGCGCCAGCAGCCAAGATCGGGCAATAGGGTACGAGCAGTACTTC
cdr3_aa: CASSQDRAIGYEQYF

j_call: TRBJ1-6
clone_size: NA
v_call: TRBV12-3/TRBV12-4
d_call: TRBD1
cdr3_nt: TGTGCCAGCAGTTTCCCACAGGGGTCGGATTCACCCCTCCACTTT
cdr3_aa: CASSFPQGSDSPLHF

j_call: TRBJ2-5
clone_size: few
v_call: TRBV3-1
d_call: NA
cdr3_nt: TGTGCCAGCAGCCAAAGCGTGGAGGGAGGAGAGACCCAGTACTTC
cdr3_aa: CASSQSVEGGETQYF

j_call: TRBJ2-7
clone_size: NA
v_call: TRBV5-1
d_call: TRBD1
cdr3_nt: TGCGCCAGCAGCGTAGCCCAGGGGGCCCGTTACGAGCAGTACTTC
cdr3_aa: CASSVAQGARYEQYF

j_call: TRBJ2-5
clone_size: NA
v_call: TRBV6-2/TRBV6-3
d_call: NA
cdr3_nt: TGTGCCAGCAGCCCACCCTTATATCTCGGAGTCGGGACCCAGTACTTC
cdr3_aa: CASSPPLYLGVGTQYF

j_call: TRBJ2-7
clone_size: NA
v_call: TRBV7-8
d_call: TRBD2
cdr3_nt: TGTGCCAGCAGCTTAGTCTATAGCGGGTCCTACGAGCAGTACTTC
cdr3_aa: CASSLVYSGSYEQYF

j_call: TRBJ1-4
clone_size: NA
v_call: TRBV28
d_call: TRBD1
cdr3_nt: TGTGCCAGCAGGGACACCGGGACAGCGGTGGGAATGAATGAAAAACTGTTTTTT
cdr3_aa: CASRDTGTAVGMNEKLFF

j_call: TRBJ2-1
clone_size: NA
v_call: TRBV4-2
d_call: TRBD2
cdr3_nt: TGTGCCAGCAGCCCCAAGTCCCAACTAGCGGGAGTGTACAATGAGCAGTTCTTC
cdr3_aa: CASSPKSQLAGVYNEQFF

j_call: TRBJ2-3
clone_size: few
v_call: TRBV4-2
d_call: NA
cdr3_nt: TGTGCCAGCAGCCCCTGGGGCAGCAGCACAGATACGCAGTATTTT
cdr3_aa: CASSPWGSSTDTQYF

j_call: TRBJ1-2
clone_size: NA
v_call: TRBV7-2
d_call: NA
cdr3_nt: TGTGCCAGCAGTCAAGGTTGGGACTATGGCTACACCTTC
cdr3_aa: CASSQGWDYGYTF